This T cell receptor (beta chain) stems from a study of cytomegalovirus exposure and HLA in healthy donors. Looking at the study overall: Unique TCRs from HLA-typed donors, 65 million to 85 million of them, were held in an early data release.

From germline, CDR1 is LNHNV and CDR2 YYDKDF (reference sequence). V lost 5 bases and J 8 bases, leaving 18 bases between the germline ends. The CDR3 consists of 14 residues. The PCR was carried out with 60 Vbeta primers and 13 Jbeta primers. Sequenced by immunoSEQ multiplex PCR; TCRdb stores in-frame clones only, minus some. The sample lists over 100,000 clones, around 80% seen once, with approximately 4.4% in the top ten. Study-wide results and caveats: Rare TCR sequences dominated, though some public TCRs recurred in many donors. Clonal expansion, a later analysis showed, was greater in HLA-associated TCR beta chains than in equally common others. There was a cluster of highly shared sequence variants that was likely a sequencing artifact.

As to this clone: The target antigen is unknown.

The TCR originated in a man aged 25 to 40 in good health and CMV-seropositive. The sequencing sample was made of PBMCs. This chain uses TRBV15 with TRBJ1-1; D is unresolved. The CDR3 bases are TGTGCCACCAGCGGGCGGGTATCTGATCTCGAAGCTTTCTTT. Translated, it gives CATSGRVSDLEAFF. Combining the CDR3 with reference TRBV15 and TRBJ1-1 gives the whole variable domain DAMVIQNPRYQVTQFGKPVTLSCSQTLNHNVMYWYQQKSSQAPKLLFHYYDKDFNNEADTPDNFQSRRPNTSFCFLDIRSPGLGDTAMYLCATSGRVSDLEAFFGQGTRLTVV.